Below are 30 T cell receptor beta chains sequenced from a single sample in a study of blood T cell repertoires in COVID-19 (TCRdb year 2020). Library preparation used the immunoSEQ multiplex PCR assay. Entries here come from immuneACCESS through TCRdb and include only in-frame sequences with V and J called. Some clones fail to appear in such tables; in the studies checked, an unresolved V gene covers under half of the shortfall, and the cause of the remainder is unknown. For this sample the table gives 90,000 to 150,000 clones, of which roughly nine tenths were detected only once. The top ten hold approximately 8.7% of the sample. Sequencing was done on a sample of peripheral blood. The receptors derive from a man between 65 and 79 years old who had recovered from COVID-19.

The V call is TRBV5-5, the J call TRBJ1-1; 8 nucleotides align to TRBD1. The CDR3 covers 16 residues. With 3 bases clipped from V and 3 bases from J, the junction kept 10 bases outside the gene matches. CDR1 SGHKS and CDR2 YYEKEE come from the germline V gene (reference sequence). CDR3 sequence: CASSSLIRGRDTEAFF. In DNA form, the CDR3 reads TGTGCCAGCAGCTCCTTAATCAGGGGGCGCGACACTGAAGCTTTCTTT. Combining the CDR3 with reference TRBV5-5 and TRBJ1-1 gives the whole variable domain DAGVTQSPTHLIKTRGQQVTLRCSPISGHKSVSWYQQVLGQGPQFIFQYYEKEERGRGNFPDRFSARQFPNYSSELNVNALLLGDSALYLCASSSLIRGRDTEAFFGQGTRLTVV.

The chain joins TRBV19 to TRBJ2-7, with D perhaps matching TRBD1 (6 bases). The germline CDR1 and CDR2 sequences are LNHDA and SQIVND (reference sequence). This CDR3 comprises 16 residues. Trimming removed 3 bases from V and 0 bases from J, with 15 bases in between. As DNA, the CDR3 is TGTGCCAGTAGTATCGATGTGGAGGACAGCTCCTACGAGCAGTACTTC. Protein product: CASSIDVEDSSYEQYF.

The rearrangement joins TRBV3-1 (or the pseudogene TRBV3-2) to TRBJ2-2, with TRBD1 identical over 7 bases. V trimming: 3 bases; J trimming: 1 base; junction bases outside the gene matches: 2. CDR3 size: 15 residues. The germline gives CDR1 LGHDT, CDR2 YNNKEL (reference sequence). In nucleotides, the CDR3 is TGTGCCAGCAGCCAGGGGACAGAGAACACCGGGGAGCTGTTTTTT. Translation gives CASSQGTENTGELFF.

This sequence joins TRBV18 and TRBJ2-7; TRBD1 agrees at 7 bases. Trimming took 2 bases from V and 0 from J; bases not matched to a gene: 4. Germline V CDR1 and CDR2: KGHSH, LQKENI. The CDR3 contains 15 residues. In nucleotides, the CDR3 is TGTGCCAGCTCACCAGGACAGGCGAGCTCCTACGAGCAGTACTTC. Its translation is CASSPGQASSYEQYF.

The chain uses TRBV19 and TRBJ2-3, with TRBD2 identical over 15 bases. The germline gives CDR1 LNHDA, CDR2 SQIVND (reference sequence). V shed 3 bases and J 6 bases; nucleotides not matched to a gene: 7. The CDR3 extends over 17 amino acids. The CDR3 region is CASSIPGLAGGWDTQYF. CDR3 nucleotides: TGTGCCAGTAGTATCCCCGGACTAGCGGGGGGGTGGGATACGCAGTATTTT.

A few counts support this clone. The V and J genes are TRBV5-1 and TRBJ1-2, with 10 bases identical to TRBD1. There are 14 residues in the CDR3. Trimming removed 3 bases from V and 8 bases from J; junction bases left unmatched: 7. Per germline, CDR1 SGHRS and CDR2 YFSETQ. Written as DNA, the CDR3 is TGCGCCAGCAGCTCCGAGGGACAGGGGATGGGCTACACCTTC. Translated, it gives CASSSEGQGMGYTF.

The rearrangement joins TRBV6-4 to TRBJ2-7; TRBD1 matches at 8 bases. Germline lookup yields CDR1 MRHNA and CDR2 SNTAGT. The trim removed 0 bases at V and 3 bases at J, leaving 4 bases unmatched. The CDR3 consists of 15 residues. The CDR3 sequence: CASSDSNRGVYEQYF. CDR3 DNA: TGTGCCAGCAGTGACTCGAACAGGGGGGTCTACGAGCAGTACTTC.

This chain joins TRBV5-6 and TRBJ1-1, with D perhaps matching TRBD1 (5 bases). The CDR3 contains 15 residues. Germline V lookup: CDR1 SGHDT, CDR2 YYEEEE. V was cut by 4 bases and J by 0 bases, with 13 bases left in between. The CDR3 DNA reads as TGTGCCAGCAGCATCCCAGGGTTACTGAACACTGAAGCTTTCTTT. Its translation: CASSIPGLLNTEAFF.

The V and J genes are TRBV15 and TRBJ2-6; possibly TRBD1 for D (5 bases). V was clipped by 4 bases and J by 4 bases, with 11 bases between them. The length of the CDR3 is 15 residues. Germline loops: CDR1 LNHNV, CDR2 YYDKDF (reference sequence). The CDR3 protein is CATSTQVPGANVLTF. Here the CDR3 DNA reads TGTGCCACCAGCACACAGGTCCCCGGGGCCAACGTCCTGACTTTC. Drawing the rest from reference TRBV15 and TRBJ2-6, the complete variable domain is DAMVIQNPRYQVTQFGKPVTLSCSQTLNHNVMYWYQQKSSQAPKLLFHYYDKDFNNEADTPDNFQSRRPNTSFCFLDIRSPGLGDTAMYLCATSTQVPGANVLTFGAGSRLTVL.

The chain combines TRBV7-6 with TRBJ2-7; 11 nucleotides align to TRBD2. The CDR3 length is 17 residues. Germline loops: CDR1 SGHVS, CDR2 FNYEAQ. The V gene end was trimmed by 4 bases and the J gene end by 0 bases; junction bases not matched to a gene: 8. This CDR3 is CASSSRLAGPNSYEQYF. CDR3 nucleotides: TGTGCCAGCAGCTCTCGACTAGCGGGACCAAACTCCTACGAGCAGTACTTC. The full variable domain, in which reference TRBV7-6 and TRBJ2-7 provide the parts outside the CDR3, is GAGVSQSPRYKVTKRGQDVALRCDPISGHVSLYWYRQALGQGPEFLTYFNYEAQQDKSGLPNDRFSAERPEGSISTLTIQRTEQRDSAMYRCASSSRLAGPNSYEQYFGPGTRLTVT.

This chain connects TRBV6-2 or TRBV6-3 to TRBJ2-7, with D uncertain. The V gene lost 4 bases and the J gene lost 3 bases, with 7 bases spanning the gap. CDR3 length: 12 amino acids. Germline CDR1 MNHEY, CDR2 SVGEGT. The CDR3 nucleotides read TGTGCCAGCAGTTCAGGAAACTACGAGCAGTACTTC. Protein product: CASSSGNYEQYF.

V and J are TRBV6-6 and TRBJ2-2; weak D call: TRBD1 (6 bases). Trimming left V 6 bases short and J 5 bases short, with 10 bases between. Germline values: CDR1 MNHNY, CDR2 SVGAGI (reference sequence). This CDR3 has 13 amino acids. The CDR3 coding sequence is TGTGCCAGCAGCCGAACAGGGACCGGGGAGCTGTTTTTT. Its translation: CASSRTGTGELFF.

Of note for this clone: Distinct nucleotide sequences in the sample also encode this CDR3. The rearrangement joins TRBV28 to TRBJ2-5; D perhaps matches TRBD2 (6 bases). The CDR3 loop spans 14 amino acids. The ends were cut back, 2 bases at V and 5 bases at J, with 12 bases in the middle. CDR1 MDHEN and CDR2 SYDVKM come from the germline V gene. CDR3 sequence (DNA): TGTGCCAGCAGTTTAGGAGGGCAGGGCGAGACCCAGTACTTC. Translated, it gives CASSLGGQGETQYF.

Concerning this clone itself: Other DNA sequences in this sample translate to the same CDR3. The chain recombines TRBV28 with TRBJ1-1, with TRBD1 matching over 10 bases. The CDR3 consists of 15 residues. Per the germline V gene, CDR1 is MDHEN and CDR2 is SYDVKM. J gave up 6 bases and V 1 base, and 5 bases lay outside the gene matches. The CDR3 DNA is TGTGCCAGCAGTTTATCCGGGACAGGGGTACCTGAAGCTTTCTTT. Its protein product is CASSLSGTGVPEAFF.

The chain links TRBV6-5 to TRBJ1-6; maybe TRBD1 (5 bases). The germline V gene has CDR1 MNHEY and CDR2 SVGAGI. Between the trimmed V and J ends, which lost 5 bases and 4 bases, there was a span of 12 bases. The CDR3 covers 15 residues. The CDR3 nucleotides are TGTGCCAGCAGTCAGCAGGGTATTTATAATTCACCCCTCCACTTT. This codes for CASSQQGIYNSPLHF.

This chain joins TRBV5-4 and TRBJ1-5; D uncertain. The V end was cut by 0 bases, the J end by 7 bases, with 14 bases between. CDR1 and CDR2 from the germline V gene are SGHNT and YYREEE (reference sequence). This CDR3 comprises 15 residues. The CDR3 nucleotides read TGTGCCAGCAGCTTGGACGGCTTAGGCGGACAGCCCCAGCATTTT. Residues: CASSLDGLGGQPQHF.

This chain connects TRBV28 to TRBJ1-1, with D possibly matching TRBD1 (6 bases). V was clipped by 8 bases and J by 0 bases, with 10 bases between them. The germline V gene encodes CDR1 MDHEN and CDR2 SYDVKM. CDR3 size: 13 residues. The CDR3 loop is CASGQSLNTEAFF. The CDR3 region has the DNA TGTGCCAGCGGACAGTCGCTGAACACTGAAGCTTTCTTT.

CDR3 DNA sequence: TGTGCCAGTAGTATTGGCATGGAGCAGTACTTC. This gives the protein CASSIGMEQYF. The chain combines TRBV19 with TRBJ2-7; D is uncertain. The germline V gene has CDR1 LNHDA and CDR2 SQIVND (reference sequence). Trimming took off 3 bases at V and 7 bases at J, with 7 bases between the two ends. The CDR3 totals 11 residues.

For the CDR3, the DNA is TGCGCCAGCAGCCAAGATATCGGACACCCTCAGCCCCAGCATTTT. Amino acid sequence: CASSQDIGHPQPQHF. V usage is TRBV4-1 and J usage is TRBJ1-5; D possibly corresponds to TRBD1 (5 bases). CDR3 length: 15 amino acids. Germline CDR1 MGHRA, CDR2 YSYEKL. Trimming left V 0 bases short and J 6 bases short, with 12 bases between.

The genes are TRBV18 and TRBJ2-7; TRBD1 is a possible D gene (6 bases). Per the germline V gene, CDR1 is KGHSH and CDR2 is LQKENI. V shed 3 bases and J shed 5 bases, with 11 bases lying between them. This CDR3 contains 13 residues. The CDR3 DNA is TGTGCCAGCTCACCGACAGGTTGGAACGAGCAGTACTTC. Its protein is CASSPTGWNEQYF.

This rearrangement joins TRBV19 to TRBJ2-6; D remains ambiguous. The germline CDR1 and CDR2 sequences are LNHDA and SQIVND (reference sequence). The ends were cut back, 1 base at V and 0 bases at J, with 7 bases in the middle. This CDR3 is 16 amino acids long. The CDR3 DNA sequence: TGTGCCAGTAGTATAGTAAAGAGCTCTGGGGCCAACGTCCTGACTTTC. Its translation: CASSIVKSSGANVLTF.

V is TRBV20-1 and J is TRBJ1-2, with D uncertain. This CDR3 is built from 11 residues. Trimming removed 2 bases at V and 5 bases at J, with 6 bases between. Germline V lookup: CDR1 DFQATT, CDR2 SNEGSKA (reference sequence). In nucleotides, the CDR3 is TGCAGTGCTAGACGAACATATGGCTACACCTTC. As protein: CSARRTYGYTF.

The rearrangement joins TRBV2 to TRBJ1-5, with TRBD1 as a possible D gene (6 bases). The CDR3 runs 13 residues. The germline V and J ends were trimmed by 6 bases and 5 bases, with 11 bases remaining between them. Germline V gene sequence: CDR1 SNHLY, CDR2 FYNNEI. In nucleotides, the CDR3 is TGTGCCAGCAGAGCAGGGGAAGATCAGCCCCAGCATTTT. The encoded protein is CASRAGEDQPQHF.

V and J are TRBV3-1 (or the pseudogene TRBV3-2) and TRBJ1-1; 10 bases match TRBD1. The CDR3 contains 15 residues. Germline loops: CDR1 LGHDT, CDR2 YNNKEL (reference sequence). Trimming cost V 3 bases and J 8 bases; bases outside gene matches: 9. CDR3 in amino acids: CASSQQGTGVSEAFF. CDR3 in DNA: TGTGCCAGCAGCCAGCAGGGGACAGGGGTCTCGGAAGCTTTCTTT.

The chain couples TRBV6-5 to TRBJ1-2; D is perhaps TRBD1 (5 bases). The CDR3 has 15 residues. The germline V and J ends were trimmed by 7 bases and 2 bases, with 17 bases remaining between them. Germline values: CDR1 MNHEY, CDR2 SVGAGI. Here the CDR3 DNA reads TGTGCCAGCACCCTGGGTCGGGACTACAACTATGGCTACACCTTC. This codes for CASTLGRDYNYGYTF.

The chain employs TRBV15 and TRBJ1-5; the match to TRBD1 covers 7 bases. Germline values: CDR1 LNHNV, CDR2 YYDKDF (reference sequence). The J segment lost 5 bases and the V segment lost 8 bases, leaving 9 bases of the junction unmatched. This CDR3 region has 14 residues. The CDR3 is CATLDRVVDQPQHF. CDR3 bases: TGTGCCACCCTCGACAGGGTGGTGGATCAGCCCCAGCATTTT.

The genes are TRBV5-1 and TRBJ1-1; TRBD1 matches 7 bases. The CDR3 consists of 13 residues. With 9 bases clipped from V and 1 base from J, the junction kept 6 bases outside the gene matches. Germline lookup yields CDR1 SGHRS and CDR2 YFSETQ. The CDR3 reads CATRQGGNTEAFF. As DNA, the CDR3 is TGCGCCACCAGACAGGGTGGGAACACTGAAGCTTTCTTT.

The rearrangement joins TRBV7-9 to TRBJ1-1; D might be TRBD1 (5 bases). Germline-derived CDR1 and CDR2 are SEHNR and FQNEAQ (reference sequence). V dropped 5 bases and J dropped 4 bases, with 14 bases sitting between them. The CDR3 extends over 14 amino acids. The CDR3 DNA reads as TGTGCCAGCAGCGAGAGCGGGGCGGGCACTGAAGCTTTCTTT. Translation: CASSESGAGTEAFF.

The V gene is TRBV21-1, the J gene TRBJ2-7; the listed D gene, TRBD2, was not tested against the DNA. TRBV21-1 is classified as a pseudogene. The CDR3 contains 19 residues. CDR3 in DNA: TGTGCCAGCAGCCCAACTAGCGGACACCGAAAAGATTACTCCTACGAGCAGTACTTC. This sequence encodes CASSPTSGHRKDYSYEQYF.

The CDR3 nucleotides are TGTGCCAGCAGTTATGGACAGATCTATGGCTACACCTTC. Amino acids: CASSYGQIYGYTF. The gene calls are TRBV6-5 and TRBJ1-2; D is possibly TRBD1 (6 bases). The V end was cut by 3 bases, the J end by 4 bases, with 9 bases between. Germline-derived CDR1 and CDR2 are MNHEY and SVGAGI. The CDR3 sequence is 13 residues long.